Below are 18 T cell receptor beta chains sequenced from a single sample in a study of OX40 agonist ivuxolimab in advanced cancers. Sequencing was performed with immunoSEQ multiplex PCR; in TCRdb, only in-frame clones are kept and a portion is missing. The sample comprises 52,000 or so clones, about four fifths of which are singletons, and 0.55% to 0.65% rests with the top ten. Sequences were derived from CD4+ or CD8+ T cells sorted from blood, sampled in a trial of the OX40 agonist ivuxolimab. The receptor source for this set is an adult with an advanced solid tumor such as melanoma, head and neck, liver or kidney cancer.

This chain joins TRBV27 and TRBJ2-2; 8 bases agree with TRBD1. The CDR3 contains 16 residues. V dropped 7 bases and J dropped 6; count of bases not matched to a gene: 13. The germline V gene has CDR1 MNHEY and CDR2 SMNVEV (reference sequence). This CDR3 is CASTSRDRFVPGELFF. For the CDR3, the DNA is TGTGCCAGCACGTCCCGGGACAGGTTTGTCCCCGGGGAGCTGTTTTTT.

V is TRBV7-8 and J is TRBJ2-1, with 8 nucleotides matching TRBD2. Germline V gene sequence: CDR1 SGHVS, CDR2 FQNEAQ. The CDR3 runs to 19 residues. The ends lost 2 bases at V and 1 base at J; junction bases unmatched: 13. The CDR3 region has the DNA TGTGCCAGCAGCTTACGGCCTAGCGGGTATCTTTATTCCTACAATGAGCAGTTCTTC. Protein: CASSLRPSGYLYSYNEQFF.

This clone has just one count. The rearrangement uses TRBV5-1 and TRBJ2-5; tentatively, D is TRBD1 (5 bases). The germline CDR1 and CDR2 sequences are SGHRS and YFSETQ. The CDR3 has 15 amino acids. Trimming took 6 bases from V and 3 from J, leaving 18 bases between them. CDR3 DNA sequence: TGCGCCAGCATTGACGCCGCAGGGAACAAAGAGACCCAGTACTTC. Protein: CASIDAAGNKETQYF.

This clone was found once. The gene calls are TRBV12-5 and TRBJ2-1; 11 nucleotides match TRBD2. Germline V gene sequence: CDR1 LGHNT, CDR2 FRNRAP. This CDR3 has 18 amino acids. V was pared by 5 bases and J by 11 bases, with 20 bases of the junction left unmatched. This CDR3 reads CASGRRPHTGLAGGKQFF. In DNA, the CDR3 is TGTGCTAGTGGTCGACGACCCCACACGGGGCTAGCGGGGGGAAAGCAGTTCTTC.

Points on this clone: This CDR3 is also generated by other DNA sequences in the sample. This chain joins TRBV18 and TRBJ1-5, with D tentatively TRBD1 (6 bases). Germline CDR1 reads KGHSH; CDR2 reads LQKENI. V was pared by 6 bases and J by 4 bases, with 13 bases between. This CDR3 is built from 14 residues. CDR3 bases: TGTGCCAGCTCCCCGGGGGGCGGGAATCAGCCCCAGCATTTT. This sequence encodes CASSPGGGNQPQHF.

The chain couples TRBV28 to TRBJ2-1, with TRBD2 identical over 9 bases. V trimming: 3 bases; J trimming: 7 bases; junction bases outside the gene matches: 16. The CDR3 has 18 amino acids. Germline V gene data show CDR1 as MDHEN and CDR2 as SYDVKM. The CDR3 DNA sequence: TGTGCCAGCAGTTTTTTCCCTCTGCGGGAGGGCCTGTTGAATGAGCAGTTCTTC. Translation: CASSFFPLREGLLNEQFF.

V gene TRBV9 combines with J gene TRBJ1-1, with D possibly TRBD1 on 5 matching bases. Trimming cost V 1 base and J 1 base, with 5 bases left between them. The V gene's germline CDR1 is SGDLS and CDR2 YYNGEE. This CDR3 is built from 13 residues. The CDR3 region is CASSVTGNTEAFF. CDR3 coding DNA: TGTGCCAGCAGCGTAACAGGGAACACTGAAGCTTTCTTT.

The V call is TRBV5-6, the J call TRBJ2-7; 8 bases map to TRBD2. The V segment lost 0 bases and the J segment 3 bases; nucleotides outside the gene matches: 8. The CDR3 has 16 amino acids. The germline V gene encodes CDR1 SGHDT and CDR2 YYEEEE. CDR3: CASSLAGGGRNYEQYF. DNA of the CDR3: TGTGCCAGCAGCTTGGCTGGTGGCGGGAGGAACTACGAGCAGTACTTC.

This chain joins TRBV6-5 and TRBJ2-3; 7 nucleotides align to TRBD2. Trimming took 2 bases from V and 4 from J; bases not matched to a gene: 3. Germline V gene data show CDR1 as MNHEY and CDR2 as SVGAGI. The CDR3 is 14 residues long. Here the CDR3 reads CASSYILAADTQYF. The CDR3 DNA follows: TGTGCCAGCAGTTACATTCTAGCGGCAGATACGCAGTATTTT.

The chain uses TRBV11-2 and TRBJ1-4; D not resolved. Trimming shortened V by 2 bases and J by 6 bases, and 16 bases separated the two germline ends. The germline CDR1 and CDR2 sequences are SGHAT and FQNNGV. This CDR3 comprises 16 residues. Here the CDR3 DNA reads TGTGCCAGCAGCTTACGGTCCCCGAGCCCAGATGAAAAACTGTTTTTT. The encoded protein is CASSLRSPSPDEKLFF.

This rearrangement joins TRBV28 to TRBJ1-5; D perhaps matches TRBD1 (6 bases). This CDR3 comprises 13 residues. The germline V gene has CDR1 MDHEN and CDR2 SYDVKM. With 3 bases removed from V and 7 bases from J, the gap between germline ends came to 10 bases. The CDR3: CASSLGHRQPQHF. As DNA, the CDR3 is TGTGCCAGCAGTTTGGGACACCGCCAGCCCCAGCATTTT.

The CDR3 nucleotides read TGTGCCAGCAGCTTAACCTCCAATAGCGGGACCCATGAGCAGTTCTTC. Its protein is CASSLTSNSGTHEQFF. The chain joins TRBV7-8 to TRBJ2-1; 8 nucleotides match TRBD2. CDR1 and CDR2 (germline): SGHVS, FQNEAQ. V lost 2 bases, J lost 8 bases, and 11 bases stayed unmatched. The CDR3 sequence is 16 residues long.

About this clone: Distinct nucleotide sequences in the sample also encode this CDR3. The chain combines TRBV19 with TRBJ1-5; D is unresolved. CDR1 LNHDA and CDR2 SQIVND come from the germline V gene (reference sequence). V lost 9 bases and J lost 0, with 9 bases in between. The CDR3 is 13 residues long. The DNA of the CDR3 is TGTGCCAGCACAGATTATAGCAATCAGCCCCAGCATTTT. Its protein product is CASTDYSNQPQHF.

The chain combines TRBV11-3 with TRBJ2-1, with 8 bases that match TRBD2. J gave up 3 bases and V 0 bases, and 1 base lay outside the gene matches. This CDR3 contains 15 residues. The germline gives CDR1 SGHNT, CDR2 YENEEA. CDR3 protein: CASSLDGTSYNEQFF. The CDR3 region has the DNA TGTGCCAGCAGCTTAGATGGGACTAGCTACAATGAGCAGTTCTTC.

The CDR3 reads CASSATPTGVRGGIQYF. CDR3 DNA: TGTGCCAGTAGTGCGACGCCTACAGGGGTGCGAGGAGGCATTCAGTACTTC. This chain uses TRBV19 with TRBJ2-4; 7 bases are shared with TRBD1. Germline V gives CDR1 LNHDA, CDR2 SQIVND (reference sequence). V was clipped by 5 bases and J by 9 bases; unmatched bases: 19. This CDR3 contains 17 residues.

The chain joins TRBV7-2 to TRBJ2-3, with a weak D call TRBD1 (5 bases). The CDR3 loop spans 16 amino acids. Per germline, CDR1 SGHTA and CDR2 FQGNSA. Trimming left V 5 bases short and J 2 bases short, with 17 bases between. The CDR3 nucleotides are TGTGCCAGCAGCCCCGGGTGGGGCGGCTACACAGATACGCAGTATTTT. As protein: CASSPGWGGYTDTQYF.

This clone occurred once. V usage is TRBV27 and J usage is TRBJ2-1, with 12 bases lining up with TRBD2. V trimming: 5 bases; J trimming: 6 bases; junction bases outside the gene matches: 8. Germline V CDR1 and CDR2: MNHEY, SMNVEV (reference sequence). The CDR3 has 16 residues. For the CDR3, the DNA is TGTGCCAGCAGTATCCTCGGACTAGCGGGAAGCAATGAGCAGTTCTTC. Encoded protein: CASSILGLAGSNEQFF.

V and J are TRBV29-1 and TRBJ2-5, with unresolved D. Germline V gene data show CDR1 as SQVTM and CDR2 as ANQGSEA. The ends were cut back, 3 bases at V and 2 bases at J, with 13 bases in the middle. The CDR3 loop spans 14 amino acids. For the CDR3, the DNA is TGCAGCGTTGAGCTATGGGGTCCACAAGAGACCCAGTACTTC. This encodes CSVELWGPQETQYF.